A selection of T cell receptor beta chains follows, all from one sample in a study of metastatic and nonmetastatic thyroid tumors. TCRdb re-analyzed the PCR reads using MiXCR. The sample has around 20,000 clones; about 15% are singletons. Sample: blood. Every receptor here comes from a male donor with papillary thyroid cancer or a benign thyroid nodule (not recorded which). Some clones in this sample may be carry-over from other donors' samples. Both conserved end residues are part of each CDR3. D genes are given only for firm matches. For some rows the clone size is stated as once, few or many, or as a class when expanded; others skip it.

TRBD2,TRBV28,medium-sized,TRBJ2-7,CASSSPYGLAGYSYEQYF,TGTGCCAGCAGTTCCCCCTACGGACTAGCGGGATACTCCTACGAGCAGTACTTC
.,TRBV19,.,TRBJ1-5,CASSFGRAFDQPQHF,TGTGCCAGTAGTTTTGGTAGGGCATTCGATCAGCCCCAGCATTTT
.,TRBV7-3,many,TRBJ2-2,CASRPGDTGELFF,TGTGCCAGCAGACCTGGTGACACCGGGGAGCTGTTTTTT
TRBD1,TRBV5-8,many,TRBJ2-2,CASSLGQGWELFF,TGTGCCAGCAGCCTTGGACAGGGCTGGGAGCTGTTTTTT
.,TRBV15,many,TRBJ2-1,CATSIHRTSEQFF,TGTGCCACCAGCATACATCGGACATCTGAGCAGTTCTTC
TRBD1,TRBV28,.,TRBJ2-2,CASSNRGTGELFF,TGTGCCAGCAGCAACAGGGGCACCGGGGAGCTGTTTTTT
.,TRBV27,many,TRBJ2-1,CASSYGSRHLNEQFF,TGTGCCAGCAGTTACGGGAGCCGCCATCTCAATGAGCAGTTCTTC
.,TRBV28,many,TRBJ2-3,CASSLYLDTQYF,TGTGCCAGCAGTTTATATTTGGATACGCAGTATTTT
.,TRBV28,many,TRBJ1-2,CASSGDLENYGYTF,TGTGCCAGCAGTGGGGATCTCGAGAACTATGGCTACACCTTC
.,TRBV27,many,TRBJ2-1,CASVPSDRAEGEQFF,TGTGCCAGCGTACCCTCTGACAGGGCGGAGGGTGAGCAGTTCTTC
.,TRBV28,few,TRBJ1-2,CASNRDTFYGYTF,TGTGCAAGCAACCGGGACACCTTCTATGGCTACACCTTC
.,TRBV18,medium-sized,TRBJ2-7,CASSPRAYEQYF,TGTGCCAGCTCACCAAGGGCCTACGAGCAGTACTTC
.,TRBV4-1,medium-sized,TRBJ2-2,CASSPSSEDTGELFF,TGCGCCAGCAGCCCCTCCTCAGAGGACACCGGGGAGCTGTTTTTT
.,TRBV9,many,TRBJ2-1,CASSVGIQDNEQFF,TGTGCCAGCAGCGTAGGTATACAGGACAATGAGCAGTTCTTC
.,TRBV3-1,many,TRBJ2-3,CASSQATTSTDTQYF,TGTGCCAGCAGCCAAGCAACAACTAGCACAGATACGCAGTATTTT
.,TRBV4-1,many,TRBJ2-1,CASSHPTRSRANEQFF,TGCGCCAGCAGCCATCCCACTAGGAGCAGGGCCAATGAGCAGTTCTTC
.,TRBV7-9,many,TRBJ2-3,CASSLDHSTDTQYF,TGTGCCAGCAGCTTAGACCACAGCACAGATACGCAGTATTTT